Listed below are T cell receptor beta chains from one sample, sequenced in a study of blood T cell repertoires in COVID-19. Method: immunoSEQ multiplex PCR; TCRdb's copy keeps in-frame clones and lacks some. The sample has about 150,000 clones, more than 75% seen once. The material sequenced was peripheral blood. The receptor source for this set is an elderly man with acute or convalescent COVID-19. CDR3s include the opening cysteine and the closing phenylalanine or tryptophan. The order of the fields is V gene, clone size, D gene, J gene, CDR3 DNA, CDR3 protein. A D gene is named only where the DNA matches it firmly. Clone size is not always given. Where it is, it says once, few, many or a class for expanded clones.

>TRBV7-9|once|TRBD2|TRBJ2-1
TGTGCCAGCAGCTCTCTCGGGACTAGCATCTTCAATGAGCAGTTCTTC
CASSSLGTSIFNEQFF
>TRBV28|-|TRBD1|TRBJ2-2
TGTGCCAGCAGTCCGGGGACAGGGCAAACCGGGGAGCTGTTTTTT
CASSPGTGQTGELFF
>TRBV6-2/TRBV6-3|-|-|TRBJ1-1
TGTGCCAGCAGTTACGTCGGTCGGGGAGGCCTATTCTCAGGTGAAGCTTTCTTT
CASSYVGRGGLFSGEAFF
>TRBV25-1|-|TRBD1|TRBJ1-3
TGTGCCAGCAGTGACCGACAGGGGGCTGGAAACACCATATATTTT
CASSDRQGAGNTIYF
>TRBV7-9|-|-|TRBJ1-1
TGTGCCAGCAGCCCCCAAACAGGGCTTACTGAAGCTTTCTTT
CASSPQTGLTEAFF
>TRBV6-5|-|-|TRBJ2-2
TGTGCCAGCAGGAAGGTCGGGGTCGCCGGGGAGCTGTTTTTT
CASRKVGVAGELFF
>TRBV12-3/TRBV12-4|few|TRBD1|TRBJ1-2
TGTGCCAGAGAAGACAGGGGGCTTTGTGGCTACACCTTC
CAREDRGLCGYTF
>TRBV10-3|-|TRBD1|TRBJ2-7
TGTGCCATCAGTGGGACAGGGATTGGGACCCCCTACGAGCAGTACTTC
CAISGTGIGTPYEQYF
>TRBV11-2|-|-|TRBJ2-7
TGTGCCAGCAGCCAGGGCAGTACGGGGGTCGGGCAGTACTTC
CASSQGSTGVGQYF
>TRBV2|-|-|TRBJ2-5
TGTGCCAGTACAGGTCTTGGGACCCAGTACTTC
CASTGLGTQYF
>TRBV6-6|-|-|TRBJ2-7
TGTGCCAGCAGTTTCGGTCAGGGCGTTTTCTACGAGCAGTACTTC
CASSFGQGVFYEQYF
>TRBV5-1|-|TRBD2|TRBJ2-5
TGCGCCAGCCAACCCGGGCAGCTAGCGGGAGGCCAAGAGACCCAGTACTTC
CASQPGQLAGGQETQYF
>TRBV6-4|-|-|TRBJ2-6
TGTGCCAGCAGTGTCGGCGGCCCCTCTGGGGCCAACGTCCTGACTTTC
CASSVGGPSGANVLTF
>TRBV15|-|TRBD2|TRBJ2-1
TGTGCCACCAGCACAAGACTAGCGGGCGTCAATGAGCAGTTCTTC
CATSTRLAGVNEQFF
>TRBV5-1|few|-|TRBJ1-6
TGCGCCAGCAGCTTGGAAGCGGGCCAATCACCCCTCCACTTT
CASSLEAGQSPLHF
>TRBV19|-|TRBD1|TRBJ1-5
TGTGCCAGTAGAAAGACAGGGGAGGGACAGCCCCAGCATTTT
CASRKTGEGQPQHF
>TRBV3-1/TRBV3-2|-|TRBD1|TRBJ2-5
TGTGCCAGCAGCCAAGTTGGGACAGGGGGCCTGGAGACCCAGTACTTC
CASSQVGTGGLETQYF
>TRBV3-1/TRBV3-2|-|TRBD2|TRBJ2-2
TGTGCCAGCAGCTTGATAGCGGGGAAGCTGTTTTTT
CASSLIAGKLFF
>TRBV28|-|TRBD2|TRBJ2-5
TGTGCCAGCAGTTTAAGCGGACTAGCGCCTAAAGAGACCCAGTACTTC
CASSLSGLAPKETQYF
>TRBV7-8|-|-|TRBJ2-7
TGTGCCAGCAGCTTAGAGGCTAGCGCATCCTACGAGCAGTACTTC
CASSLEASASYEQYF
>TRBV6-6|-|-|TRBJ2-3
TGTGCCAGCAGTGTTGGCGGGACGCATAGCACAGATACGCAGTATTTT
CASSVGGTHSTDTQYF
>TRBV18|-|TRBD1|TRBJ1-5
TGTGCCAGCTCACCTCTCGACAGGGGGCAGGGTCAGCCCCAGCATTTT
CASSPLDRGQGQPQHF
>TRBV18|-|TRBD1|TRBJ2-1
TGTGCCAGCTCACGGGACAGCAATGAGCAGTTCTTC
CASSRDSNEQFF
>TRBV3-1/TRBV3-2|-|-|TRBJ1-6
TGTGCCAGCAGCCAAGATTGGGGTCCCGGGGTGAGGCCCCTCCACTTT
CASSQDWGPGVRPLHF
>TRBV2|-|-|TRBJ1-2
TGTGCCAGCAGTCAAGCTCGGAGCTATGGCTACACCTTC
CASSQARSYGYTF
>TRBV18|-|-|TRBJ1-2
TGTGCCAGCTCACCCACGGGGGATCGAAACTATGGCTACACCTTC
CASSPTGDRNYGYTF
>TRBV2|few|TRBD2|TRBJ2-1
TGTGCCAGCAGCGGAGGACTAGCGGTCTACAATGAGCAGTTCTTC
CASSGGLAVYNEQFF
>TRBV4-1|few|TRBD1|TRBJ2-7
TGCGCCAGCAGCTCCGGGACAGGGGGCTACGAGCAGTACTTC
CASSSGTGGYEQYF
>TRBV7-2|-|-|TRBJ1-3
TGTGCCAGCAGAGGAGCAGGGTATGGAAACACCATATATTTT
CASRGAGYGNTIYF
>TRBV5-4|-|TRBD1|TRBJ1-4
TGTGCCAGCAGCCCACAGGGGACACTAACTAATGAAAAACTGTTTTTT
CASSPQGTLTNEKLFF
>TRBV10-1|-|TRBD2|TRBJ2-5
TGCGCCAGCAGTGATGGGAGACTAGCGGGAGGGCCTGAGACCCAGTACTTC
CASSDGRLAGGPETQYF
>TRBV5-4|-|TRBD2|TRBJ2-5
TGTGCCAGCAGCCCGGGGACTAGCGGGGGGGAAGAGACCCAGTACTTC
CASSPGTSGGEETQYF
>TRBV3-1/TRBV3-2|-|TRBD1|TRBJ1-4
TGTGCCAGCAGCCCGTTTAGGACAGGGGGAAATGAAAAACTGTTTTTT
CASSPFRTGGNEKLFF
>TRBV28|-|TRBD1|TRBJ1-5
TGTGCCAGCAGTTTGTCAGGGGGCATACCGGTAGGCAATCAGCCCCAGCATTTT
CASSLSGGIPVGNQPQHF
>TRBV19|-|TRBD1|TRBJ2-3
TGTGCCAGCCAAAATAGACAGGGTGGGGATACGCAGTATTTT
CASQNRQGGDTQYF